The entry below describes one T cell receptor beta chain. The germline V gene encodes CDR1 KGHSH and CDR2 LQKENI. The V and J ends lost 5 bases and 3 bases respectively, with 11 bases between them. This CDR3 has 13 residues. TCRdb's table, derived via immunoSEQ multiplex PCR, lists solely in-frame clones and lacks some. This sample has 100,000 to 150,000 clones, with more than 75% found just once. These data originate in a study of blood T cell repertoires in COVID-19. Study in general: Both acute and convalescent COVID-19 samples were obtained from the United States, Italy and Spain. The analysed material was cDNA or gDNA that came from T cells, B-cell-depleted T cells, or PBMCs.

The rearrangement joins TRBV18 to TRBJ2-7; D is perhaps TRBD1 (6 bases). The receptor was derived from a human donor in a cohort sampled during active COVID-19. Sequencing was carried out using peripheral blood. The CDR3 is CASSTGQLYEQYF. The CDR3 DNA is TGTGCCAGCTCAACTGGACAGCTCTACGAGCAGTACTTC. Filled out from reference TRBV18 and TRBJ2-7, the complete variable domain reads NAGVMQNPRHLVRRRGQEARLRCSPMKGHSHVYWYRQLPEEGLKFMVYLQKENIIDESGMPKERFSAEFPKEGPSILRIQQVVRGDSAAYFCASSTGQLYEQYFGPGTRLTVT.